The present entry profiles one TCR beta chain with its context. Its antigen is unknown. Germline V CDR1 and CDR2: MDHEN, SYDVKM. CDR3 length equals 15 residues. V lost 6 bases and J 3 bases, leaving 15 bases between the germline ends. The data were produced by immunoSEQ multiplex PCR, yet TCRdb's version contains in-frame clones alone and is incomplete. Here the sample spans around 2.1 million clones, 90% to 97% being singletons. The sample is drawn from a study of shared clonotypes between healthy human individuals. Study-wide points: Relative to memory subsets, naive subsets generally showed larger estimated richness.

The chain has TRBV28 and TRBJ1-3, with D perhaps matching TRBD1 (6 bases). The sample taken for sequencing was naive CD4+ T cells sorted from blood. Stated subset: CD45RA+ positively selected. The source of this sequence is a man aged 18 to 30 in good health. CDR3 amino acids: CASSPPGVYGNTIYF. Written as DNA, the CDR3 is TGTGCCAGCAGCCCCCCAGGGGTGTATGGAAACACCATATATTTT.